This is a list of T cell receptor beta chains from one sample in a study of blood T cell repertoires in COVID-19. The assay was immunoSEQ multiplex PCR, and TCRdb's table has in-frame clones only and misses some. This sample has under 100,000 clones, with around 90% found just once. Material for sequencing was peripheral blood. The receptor source for this set is a man aged 40-49 years with acute or convalescent COVID-19. Each CDR3 is given with its conserved first and last residue. Each record gives: CDR3 protein, CDR3 DNA, J gene, D gene, V gene, clone size. The D gene is left open where the match is weak. Rows give clone size only sometimes, using once, few, many, or a class for an expanded clone.

CASSYPGSSYEQYF | TGTGCCAGCAGTTACCCCGGGAGCTCCTACGAGCAGTACTTC | TRBJ2-7 | NA | TRBV6-2/TRBV6-3 | few
CASSKSSNTGELFF | TGTGCCAGCAGTAAATCCTCGAACACCGGGGAGCTGTTTTTT | TRBJ2-2 | NA | TRBV2 | NA
CASSQDIAGSTDTQYF | TGTGCCAGCAGCCAAGATATAGCGGGCAGCACAGATACGCAGTATTTT | TRBJ2-3 | TRBD2 | TRBV14 | NA
CASSPTREDGYTF | TGTGCCAGCTCACCAACAAGGGAGGATGGCTACACCTTC | TRBJ1-2 | NA | TRBV18 | NA
CASRRTSGESGELFF | TGTGCCAGCAGACGGACTAGCGGGGAATCCGGGGAGCTGTTTTTT | TRBJ2-2 | TRBD2 | TRBV6-5 | NA
CASSSPGASTLNIQYF | TGTGCCAGCAGCTCACCTGGGGCCTCGACCTTGAACATTCAGTACTTC | TRBJ2-4 | NA | TRBV7-2 | NA
CSARGGYEQYF | TGCAGTGCTAGGGGGGGCTACGAGCAGTACTTC | TRBJ2-7 | NA | TRBV20-1 | NA
CASSPRPGTENSPLHF | TGTGCCAGCAGTCCCCGGCCGGGGACAGAGAATTCACCCCTCCACTTT | TRBJ1-6 | TRBD1 | TRBV9 | once
CASSGQGLYQPQHF | TGTGCCAGTTCGGGACAGGGTCTTTATCAGCCCCAGCATTTT | TRBJ1-5 | TRBD1 | TRBV2 | NA
CAWSLQGAGTEAFF | TGTGCCTGGAGTCTTCAGGGGGCGGGTACTGAAGCTTTCTTT | TRBJ1-1 | TRBD1 | TRBV30 | once
CAWSEGQGGEQYF | TGTGCCTGGAGTGAAGGACAGGGTGGAGAGCAGTACTTC | TRBJ2-7 | TRBD1 | TRBV30 | once
CASSLQGASNTGELFF | TGTGCCAGCAGCCTACAGGGGGCCTCGAACACCGGGGAGCTGTTTTTT | TRBJ2-2 | TRBD1 | TRBV7-3 | NA
CASSLFSPSSGNTIYF | TGTGCCAGCAGCTTATTCTCACCCAGCTCTGGAAACACCATATATTTT | TRBJ1-3 | NA | TRBV11-2 | NA
CASSMRVGETQYF | TGTGCCAGTAGTATGAGGGTTGGCGAGACCCAGTACTTC | TRBJ2-5 | NA | TRBV19 | NA
CASSMGGMNTEAFF | TGTGCCAGTAGTATGGGGGGGATGAACACTGAAGCTTTCTTT | TRBJ1-1 | NA | TRBV19 | NA
CARNRTDSYEQYF | TGTGCCAGAAACCGGACAGACTCCTACGAGCAGTACTTC | TRBJ2-7 | NA | TRBV7-9 | NA
CASSSTSRTGRGNTIYF | TGTGCCAGCAGCTCCACCAGCCGGACAGGGCGGGGAAACACCATATATTTT | TRBJ1-3 | TRBD1 | TRBV7-2 | NA
CASSLNQGALDGYTF | TGTGCCAGCAGCTTAAATCAGGGGGCGCTTGACGGCTACACCTTC | TRBJ1-2 | TRBD1 | TRBV7-9 | NA
CASSTGANYGYTF | TGTGCCAGCAGCACAGGAGCTAACTATGGCTACACCTTC | TRBJ1-2 | NA | TRBV9 | NA
CASSLGQGAAYEQYF | TGTGCCAGCAGCTTAGGGCAGGGGGCCGCCTACGAGCAGTACTTC | TRBJ2-7 | TRBD1 | TRBV7-6 | NA
CASSPRGGNYGYTF | TGTGCCAGCAGCCCCCGAGGAGGGAACTATGGCTACACCTTC | TRBJ1-2 | NA | TRBV5-8 | NA
CASGLAGVGPNTEAFF | TGTGCTAGTGGTTTGGCAGGGGTGGGCCCGAACACTGAAGCTTTCTTT | TRBJ1-1 | NA | TRBV12-5 | few
CASSRTAQGTDTQYF | TGTGCCAGCAGCAGGACAGCCCAGGGCACAGATACGCAGTATTTT | TRBJ2-3 | NA | TRBV2 | NA
CASSVTSGRSADTQYF | TGTGCCAGCAGCGTGACTAGCGGGAGATCGGCAGATACGCAGTATTTT | TRBJ2-3 | TRBD2 | TRBV7-6 | NA
CASSSPGGVNQPQHF | TGTGCCAGCAGTTCGCCAGGGGGAGTGAATCAGCCCCAGCATTTT | TRBJ1-5 | TRBD1 | TRBV6-5 | NA
CATEGLHPEQYF | TGTGCCACGGAGGGCCTTCACCCCGAGCAGTACTTC | TRBJ2-7 | NA | TRBV10-3 | NA
CSVDQRGTDYGYTF | TGCAGCGTTGATCAGAGAGGGACAGACTATGGCTACACCTTC | TRBJ1-2 | TRBD1 | TRBV29-1 | NA
CASSKEAGIRANEQFF | TGTGCCAGCAGCAAAGAGGCGGGCATTAGGGCCAATGAGCAGTTCTTC | TRBJ2-1 | NA | TRBV21-1 | few
CASSYGGSNQPQHF | TGTGCCAGCAGTTACGGGGGGAGCAATCAGCCCCAGCATTTT | TRBJ1-5 | NA | TRBV6-6 | NA
CASSFDNRVESPLHF | TGTGCCAGCAGCTTCGATAACAGGGTTGAGTCACCCCTCCACTTT | TRBJ1-6 | NA | TRBV5-8 | NA
CASSERAGGPNTEAFF | TGTGCCAGCAGTGAAAGGGCAGGGGGCCCAAACACTGAAGCTTTCTTT | TRBJ1-1 | TRBD1 | TRBV6-1 | NA
CATSLDRATEAFF | TGCGCCACTTCCCTGGACAGAGCCACTGAAGCTTTCTTT | TRBJ1-1 | NA | TRBV5-1 | once
CASSDREYSNQPQHF | TGTGCCAGTAGTGACAGGGAATATAGCAATCAGCCCCAGCATTTT | TRBJ1-5 | TRBD1 | TRBV19 | NA
CATALGTSGGGDEQFF | TGTGCCACCGCCCTGGGAACTAGCGGGGGCGGGGATGAGCAGTTCTTC | TRBJ2-1 | TRBD2 | TRBV24-1 | few
CASKGDRGWYEQYF | TGTGCCAGCAAGGGTGACAGGGGATGGTACGAGCAGTACTTC | TRBJ2-7 | TRBD1 | TRBV28 | NA
CASSSLYTDTQYF | TGTGCCAGCAGCTCCCTCTACACAGATACGCAGTATTTT | TRBJ2-3 | NA | TRBV6-2/TRBV6-3 | NA
CASSLVGAMNTEAFF | TGTGCCAGCAGCTTAGTAGGGGCCATGAACACTGAAGCTTTCTTT | TRBJ1-1 | NA | TRBV11-2 | NA
CASRPTGTGYTF | TGTGCCAGCAGACCGACAGGGACGGGCTACACCTTC | TRBJ1-2 | TRBD1 | TRBV12-3/TRBV12-4 | NA
CASSQYTGVPAFF | TGCGCCAGCAGCCAATACACAGGGGTTCCAGCTTTCTTT | TRBJ1-1 | TRBD1 | TRBV4-3 | NA
CAWAPGLNQPQHF | TGTGCCTGGGCCCCAGGGTTGAATCAGCCCCAGCATTTT | TRBJ1-5 | NA | TRBV30 | NA
CASSVQPPRLDGGIDEQFF | TGTGCCAGCAGCGTCCAGCCCCCGAGGCTTGACGGGGGTATAGATGAGCAGTTCTTC | TRBJ2-1 | NA | TRBV9 | NA
CASSEGLAGAYEQYF | TGCGCCAGCAGTGAGGGACTAGCGGGAGCCTACGAGCAGTACTTC | TRBJ2-7 | TRBD2 | TRBV10-1 | NA
CASIQGENTGELFF | TGTGCCAGCATCCAGGGGGAGAACACCGGGGAGCTGTTTTTT | TRBJ2-2 | TRBD1 | TRBV6-7 | few
CASSPGREGVSGTDTQYF | TGTGCCAGCAGCCCGGGGCGGGAGGGGGTCTCGGGCACAGATACGCAGTATTTT | TRBJ2-3 | TRBD2 | TRBV9 | NA
CASSLNRGGEAFF | TGTGCCAGCAGTTTAAATCGGGGGGGTGAAGCTTTCTTT | TRBJ1-1 | NA | TRBV27 | NA
CASSFRTGHSNQPQHF | TGTGCCAGCAGCTTCCGGACAGGCCATAGCAATCAGCCCCAGCATTTT | TRBJ1-5 | TRBD1 | TRBV13 | NA